The table lists the clone carrying this TCR beta chain with a few counts. Its matching antigen is unknown. This sample is part of a study of identical twins. Study results and limitations: Out-of-frame alpha sequences common to twins exhibited a surplus of low generation probability.

Via MiXCR, TCRdb re-called the 5' RACE reads, giving one row per CDR3 protein. The sample includes about 690,000 distinct CDR3 sequences, less than 7% of them seen just once. Germline lookup yields CDR1 ENHRY and CDR2 SYGVKD. Trimming removed 0 bases from V and 0 bases from J, with 7 bases in between. This CDR3 comprises 15 residues. The receptor was derived from a man between 18 and 29 years old in good health. The chain is built from TRBV10-3 and TRBJ2-3; D ambiguous. The material sequenced was naive T cells sorted from blood. The CDR3 region is CAISESRASTDTQYF. The CDR3 nucleotides read TGTGCCATCAGTGAGTCAAGGGCGAGCACAGATACGCAGTATTTT.